This T cell receptor beta chain was profiled in a study of blood T cell repertoires in COVID-19. Here immunoSEQ multiplex PCR was the method, and the copy in TCRdb shows in-frame clones only, minus some. The table lists 160,000 or so clones, roughly 87% of them singletons. Germline V gene data show CDR1 as SGHVS and CDR2 as FQNEAQ. V was shortened by 0 bases and J by 4 bases, with 18 bases between the two germline ends. This CDR3 spans 17 amino acids. The sequenced material came from PBMCs or T cells enriched from blood (not recorded which). The chain recombines TRBV7-8 with TRBJ1-1, with a tentative D call TRBD1 (5 bases). The sequence derives from a human donor with acute COVID-19. The donor label of this sample is uncertain. The CDR3 nucleotides are TGTGCCAGCAGCTTAGCGCCAGGGAGGGAATGGGGCACTGAAGCTTTCTTT. The encoded protein is CASSLAPGREWGTEAFF.